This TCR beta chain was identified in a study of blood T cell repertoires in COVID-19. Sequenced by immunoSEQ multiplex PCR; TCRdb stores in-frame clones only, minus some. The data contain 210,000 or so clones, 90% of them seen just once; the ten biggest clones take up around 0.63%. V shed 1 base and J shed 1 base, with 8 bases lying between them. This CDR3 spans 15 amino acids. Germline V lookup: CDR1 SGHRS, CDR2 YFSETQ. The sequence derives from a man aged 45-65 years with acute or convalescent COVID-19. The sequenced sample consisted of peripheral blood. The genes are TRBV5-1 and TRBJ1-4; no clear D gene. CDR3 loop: CASSLQARTNEKLFF. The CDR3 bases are TGCGCCAGCAGCTTGCAGGCCAGAACTAATGAAAAACTGTTTTTT.